This T cell receptor beta chain was identified during a study of blood T cell repertoires in COVID-19. Produced via immunoSEQ multiplex PCR; TCRdb's table is partial and in-frame only. There are roughly 440,000 clones in the sample; about 91% occur only once, and around 13% lies in the top ten. This CDR3 is built from 17 residues. V was clipped by 0 bases and J by 5 bases; unmatched bases: 8. Per the germline V gene, CDR1 is KGHSH and CDR2 is LQKENI. The source material was peripheral blood. The sequence came from a woman in her fifties or sixties with COVID-19, enrolled during active disease. This chain links TRBV18 with TRBJ2-7, with TRBD2 matching 12 bases. CDR3 sequence (DNA): TGTGCCAGCTCACCACCGTTAGCTAGCGGGGGGGGAGACGAGCAGTACTTC. This encodes CASSPPLASGGGDEQYF. Full variable domain (outside the CDR3, taken from reference TRBV18 and TRBJ2-7): NAGVMQNPRHLVRRRGQEARLRCSPMKGHSHVYWYRQLPEEGLKFMVYLQKENIIDESGMPKERFSAEFPKEGPSILRIQQVVRGDSAAYFCASSPPLASGGGDEQYFGPGTRLTVT.